The clone carrying this TCR beta chain was seen just once. The sample comes from a study of blood T cell repertoires in COVID-19. Clones were read by immunoSEQ multiplex PCR, and TCRdb kept only the in-frame ones, dropping some. The sample carries 200,000 to 300,000 clones, approximately 84% recorded once. The specimen was peripheral blood. The clonotype was recovered from a man in his forties or fifties with acute or convalescent COVID-19.

CDR3 protein: CSAIDRGMNTEAFF. The CDR3 DNA is TGCAGTGCTATTGACAGGGGTATGAACACTGAAGCTTTCTTT. This chain connects TRBV20-1 to TRBJ1-1; TRBD1 aligns across 8 bases. The ends lost 4 bases at V and 0 bases at J; junction bases unmatched: 4. This CDR3 is 14 amino acids long. The germline CDR1 and CDR2 sequences are DFQATT and SNEGSKA (reference sequence).